This TCR beta chain was identified in a study of shared clonotypes between healthy human individuals. Using immunoSEQ multiplex PCR, the repertoire was profiled, and TCRdb retains in-frame clones only, with some absent. The sample lists some 2,000,000 clones; 95% were seen once. V dropped 6 bases and J dropped 2; count of bases not matched to a gene: 6. The germline V gene encodes CDR1 LGHNA and CDR2 YNFKEQ. The CDR3 contains 15 residues. Sequences were obtained from naive CD4+ T cells sorted from blood. As for subset: CD45RA+ positively selected. This rearrangement joins TRBV4-2 to TRBJ2-3; 9 bases map to TRBD2. The TCR originated in a young man in good health. The CDR3 loop is CASRLAGGDTDTQYF. CDR3 in DNA: TGTGCCAGCAGACTGGCGGGGGGGGACACAGATACGCAGTATTTT.